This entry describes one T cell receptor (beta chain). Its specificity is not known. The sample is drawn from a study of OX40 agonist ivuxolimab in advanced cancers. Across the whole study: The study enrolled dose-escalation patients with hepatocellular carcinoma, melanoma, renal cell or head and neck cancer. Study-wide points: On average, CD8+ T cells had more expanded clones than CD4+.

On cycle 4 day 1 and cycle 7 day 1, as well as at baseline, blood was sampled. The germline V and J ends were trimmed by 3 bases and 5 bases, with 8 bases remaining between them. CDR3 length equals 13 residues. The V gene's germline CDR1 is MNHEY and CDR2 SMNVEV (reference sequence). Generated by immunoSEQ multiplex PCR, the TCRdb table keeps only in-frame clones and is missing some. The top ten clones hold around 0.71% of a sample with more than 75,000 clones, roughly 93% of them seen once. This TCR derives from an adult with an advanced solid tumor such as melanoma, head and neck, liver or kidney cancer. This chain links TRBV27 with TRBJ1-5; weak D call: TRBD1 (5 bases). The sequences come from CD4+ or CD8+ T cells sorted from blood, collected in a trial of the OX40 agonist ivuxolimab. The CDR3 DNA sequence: TGTGCCAGCAGTTTTGGGGGGGATCAGCCCCAGCATTTT. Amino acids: CASSFGGDQPQHF.